This T cell receptor (beta chain) was documented in a study of human T cells and chemical hapten exposure. As for the study in general: Largely, small differences in pooled library volume made per-sample TCR yields vary. Study results and limitations: No shift was seen in TCRs above 1 in 1000 frequency with DPC sensitization.

In the original analysis: TCRs per sample had a median of around 100,000 and ranged from about 23,224 to 750,000. TCRdb reprocessed the RACE reads via MiXCR and lists one record per CDR3 protein. These V and J calls rely on TCRdb rather than the paper's analysis. The repertoire includes some 81,000 distinct CDR3 sequences, 7% to 9.5% of them detected once, and about 1.7% sits in the top ten. V dropped 1 base and J dropped 5 bases, with 14 bases sitting between them. This CDR3 spans 14 amino acids. The germline CDR1 and CDR2 sequences are DFQATT and SNEGSKA (reference sequence). This clonotype was picked up many times. Its antigen is unidentified. Stated time point: healthy volunteer bleed at 6 weeks. It was unfractionated whole blood from which total RNA was extracted.

The specimen was whole blood. The clonotype was recovered from a female donor in good health. Some clones in this sample may be carry-over from other donors' samples. This chain connects TRBV20-1 to TRBJ1-1; D remains ambiguous. CDR3 nucleotide sequence: TGCAGTGCTAGAGGAACAGCTGGGGATACTGAAGCTTTCTTT. Protein sequence: CSARGTAGDTEAFF.